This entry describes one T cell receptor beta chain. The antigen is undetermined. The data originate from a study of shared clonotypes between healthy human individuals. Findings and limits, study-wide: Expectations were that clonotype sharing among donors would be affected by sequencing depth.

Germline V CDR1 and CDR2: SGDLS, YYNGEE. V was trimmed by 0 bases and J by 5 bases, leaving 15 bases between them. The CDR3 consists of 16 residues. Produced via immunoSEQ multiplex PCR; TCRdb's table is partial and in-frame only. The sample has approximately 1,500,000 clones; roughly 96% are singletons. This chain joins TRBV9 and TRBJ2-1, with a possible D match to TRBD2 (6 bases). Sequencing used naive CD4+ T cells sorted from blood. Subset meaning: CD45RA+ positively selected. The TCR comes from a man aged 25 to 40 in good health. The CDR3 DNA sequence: TGTGCCAGCAGCGTAGCATCCCCAGGGACTCACAATGAGCAGTTCTTC. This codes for CASSVASPGTHNEQFF.